This T cell receptor (beta chain) derives from a study of blood T cell repertoires in COVID-19. Looking at the study overall: Some COVID-19 samples were acute and others convalescent; all came from the United States, Italy and Spain.

CDR3 length: 14 amino acids. Trimming at V came to 9 bases and at J to 9 bases, leaving 12 bases not matched to a gene. The V gene's germline CDR1 is SNHLY and CDR2 FYNNEI. Sequencing was performed with immunoSEQ multiplex PCR; in TCRdb, only in-frame clones are kept and a portion is missing. The sample records around 92,000 clones, approximately 86% being singletons. Sequencing was carried out using peripheral blood. V gene TRBV2 combines with J gene TRBJ2-1; 9 bases fit TRBD2. The TCR was taken from a woman of 80 years or more with acute or convalescent COVID-19. CDR3 sequence reads: CASARAGGPLEQFF. For the CDR3, the DNA is TGTGCCAGTGCTCGGGCGGGAGGGCCCCTTGAGCAGTTCTTC.